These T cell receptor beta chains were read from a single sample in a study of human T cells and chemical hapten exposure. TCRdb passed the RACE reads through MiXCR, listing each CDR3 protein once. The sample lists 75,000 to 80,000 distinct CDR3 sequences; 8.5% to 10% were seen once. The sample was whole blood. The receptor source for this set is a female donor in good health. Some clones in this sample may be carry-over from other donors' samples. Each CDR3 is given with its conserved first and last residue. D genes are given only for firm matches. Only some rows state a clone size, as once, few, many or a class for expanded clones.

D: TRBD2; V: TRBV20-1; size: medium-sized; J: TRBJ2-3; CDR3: CSARFSAGGPTDTQYF; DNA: TGCAGTGCTAGGTTCTCAGCGGGGGGGCCGACAGATACGCAGTATTTT
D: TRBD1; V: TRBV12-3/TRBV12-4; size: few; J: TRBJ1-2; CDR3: CASSLPSGTGAGYTF; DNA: TGTGCCAGCAGTCTCCCTTCCGGGACAGGGGCCGGCTACACCTTC
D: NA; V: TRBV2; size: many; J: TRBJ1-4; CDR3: CASSDRGRTGGEKLFF; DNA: TGTGCCAGCAGTGATAGAGGCAGGACCGGGGGTGAAAAACTGTTTTTT
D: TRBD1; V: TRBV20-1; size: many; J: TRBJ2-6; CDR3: CSASPDRAGANVLTF; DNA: TGCAGTGCGTCCCCTGACAGGGCTGGGGCCAACGTCCTGACTTTC
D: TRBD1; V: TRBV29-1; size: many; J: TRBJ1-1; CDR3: CSVAHRGYTEAFF; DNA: TGCAGCGTTGCCCACAGGGGGTACACTGAAGCTTTCTTT
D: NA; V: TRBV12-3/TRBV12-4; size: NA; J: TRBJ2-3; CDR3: CASSFRGNRVTQYF; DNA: TGTGCCAGCAGTTTTAGGGGGAATCGCGTTACGCAGTATTTT
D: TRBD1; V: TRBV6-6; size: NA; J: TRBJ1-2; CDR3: CASAFPQRVGQRDNYGYTF; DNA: TGTGCCAGCGCGTTTCCCCAGAGGGTGGGACAGAGAGATAACTATGGCTACACCTTC
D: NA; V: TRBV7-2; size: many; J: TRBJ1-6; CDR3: CASSLASRAQSPLHF; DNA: TGTGCCAGCAGCTTAGCATCGAGGGCGCAATCACCCCTCCACTTT
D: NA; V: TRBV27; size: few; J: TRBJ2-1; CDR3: CASSIGSRNNEQFF; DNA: TGTGCCAGCAGTATAGGGAGCCGAAACAATGAGCAGTTCTTC
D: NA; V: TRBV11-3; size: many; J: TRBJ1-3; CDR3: CASSSGTSSGNTIYF; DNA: TGTGCCAGCAGCTCAGGGACATCCTCTGGAAACACCATATATTTT
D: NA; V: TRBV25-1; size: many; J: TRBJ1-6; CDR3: CASSEGLRNSPLHF; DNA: TGTGCCAGCAGTGAGGGCCTCCGGAATTCACCCCTCCACTTT
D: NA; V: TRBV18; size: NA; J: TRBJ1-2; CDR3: CASSPPGTENYGYTF; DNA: TGTGCCAGCTCACCCCCCGGGACGGAGAACTATGGCTACACCTTC
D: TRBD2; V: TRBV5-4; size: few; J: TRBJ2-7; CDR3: CASSLRGAYEQYF; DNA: TGTGCCAGCAGCTTGCGGGGGGCCTACGAGCAGTACTTC
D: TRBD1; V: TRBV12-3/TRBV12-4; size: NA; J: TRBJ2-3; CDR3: CASSLRRGNTDTQYF; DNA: TGTGCCAGCAGTTTGCGCAGGGGGAACACAGATACGCAGTATTTT
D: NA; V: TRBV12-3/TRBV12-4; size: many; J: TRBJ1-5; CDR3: CASSTGNQPQHF; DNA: TGTGCCAGCAGTACGGGCAATCAGCCCCAGCATTTT
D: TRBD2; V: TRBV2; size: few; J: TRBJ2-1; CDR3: CASRNPLAGGRNEQFF; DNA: TGTGCCAGCAGGAACCCACTAGCGGGGGGGCGGAATGAGCAGTTCTTC
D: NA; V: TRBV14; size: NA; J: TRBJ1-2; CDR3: CASSQAVHGYTF; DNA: TGTGCCAGCAGCCAAGCGGTACACGGCTACACCTTC
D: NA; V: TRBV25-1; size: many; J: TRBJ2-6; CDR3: CASSPSGGANVLTF; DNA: TGTGCCAGCAGCCCATCAGGGGGGGCCAACGTCCTGACTTTC
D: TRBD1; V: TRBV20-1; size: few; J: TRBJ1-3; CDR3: CSAKHRGNGNTIYF; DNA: TGCAGTGCTAAACACAGGGGGAATGGAAACACCATATATTTT
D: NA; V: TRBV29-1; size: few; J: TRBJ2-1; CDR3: CSVEEWRTAGYNEQFF; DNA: TGCAGCGTTGAAGAATGGAGGACAGCGGGATACAATGAGCAGTTCTTC
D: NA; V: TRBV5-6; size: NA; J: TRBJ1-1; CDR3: CASSRPTGAYNTEAFF; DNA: TGTGCCAGCAGCCGACCCACGGGGGCGTATAACACTGAAGCTTTCTTT
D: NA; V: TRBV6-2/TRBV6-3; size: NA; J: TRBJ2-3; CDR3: CASRTSSDTQYF; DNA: TGTGCCAGCAGAACAAGCTCAGATACGCAGTATTTT
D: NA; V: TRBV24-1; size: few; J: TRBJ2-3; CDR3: CATSDLAGQRADTQYF; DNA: TGTGCCACCAGTGATTTGGCCGGACAACGGGCAGATACGCAGTATTTT
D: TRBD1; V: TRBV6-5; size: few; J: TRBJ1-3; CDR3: CASSRGTGGWKNTIYF; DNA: TGTGCCAGCAGTCGGGGGACAGGTGGCTGGAAAAACACCATATATTTT
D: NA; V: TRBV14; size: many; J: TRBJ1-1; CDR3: CASSQGYTEAFF; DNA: TGTGCCAGCAGCCAGGGATACACTGAAGCTTTCTTT
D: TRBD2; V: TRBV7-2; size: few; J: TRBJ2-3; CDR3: CASSLVWSSGGVTDTQYF; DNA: TGTGCCAGCAGCTTAGTCTGGTCTAGCGGGGGGGTTACAGATACGCAGTATTTT
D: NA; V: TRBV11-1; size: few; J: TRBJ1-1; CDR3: CASSLRLGGTEAFF; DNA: TGTGCCAGCAGCCTCCGACTGGGTGGGACTGAAGCTTTCTTT
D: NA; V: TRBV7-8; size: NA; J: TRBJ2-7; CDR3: CASSHTSYEQYF; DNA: TGTGCCAGCAGCCACACTAGCTACGAGCAGTACTTC